This T cell receptor (beta chain) was captured by sequencing in a study of T cell clonotyping in hematopoietic cell transplantation. The CDR3 totals 13 residues. The germline gives CDR1 SGHTS, CDR2 YDEGEE. V shed 5 bases and J 4 bases; nucleotides not matched to a gene: 5. In the case of this clone: Antigen unknown.

Sequenced by immunoSEQ multiplex PCR; TCRdb stores in-frame clones only, minus some. The sample lists 25,000 to 30,000 clones, 85% to 95% occurring once. Time point: recipient sample about 28 days before transplant, after cytoreduction. Study outcomes and limitations: After transplant, recipient diversity fell while pathologically expanded clonotypes grew through day 180.

The sequences come from peripheral blood mononuclear cells, collected before stem cell transplant. This sequence originates from a man aged 50 or older with acute myeloid leukemia. Some clones in this sample may be carry-over from other donors' samples. The gene calls are TRBV5-8 and TRBJ1-1; TRBD1 matches at 7 bases. The CDR3 region has the DNA TGTGCCAGCAGGAACAGGGGAATCACTGAAGCTTTCTTT. Its translation is CASRNRGITEAFF. Full variable domain (rest looked up from reference TRBV5-8 and TRBJ1-1): EAGVTQSPTHLIKTRGQQATLRCSPISGHTSVYWYQQALGLGLQFLLWYDEGEERNRGNFPPRFSGRQFPNYSSELNVNALELEDSALYLCASRNRGITEAFFGQGTRLTVV.